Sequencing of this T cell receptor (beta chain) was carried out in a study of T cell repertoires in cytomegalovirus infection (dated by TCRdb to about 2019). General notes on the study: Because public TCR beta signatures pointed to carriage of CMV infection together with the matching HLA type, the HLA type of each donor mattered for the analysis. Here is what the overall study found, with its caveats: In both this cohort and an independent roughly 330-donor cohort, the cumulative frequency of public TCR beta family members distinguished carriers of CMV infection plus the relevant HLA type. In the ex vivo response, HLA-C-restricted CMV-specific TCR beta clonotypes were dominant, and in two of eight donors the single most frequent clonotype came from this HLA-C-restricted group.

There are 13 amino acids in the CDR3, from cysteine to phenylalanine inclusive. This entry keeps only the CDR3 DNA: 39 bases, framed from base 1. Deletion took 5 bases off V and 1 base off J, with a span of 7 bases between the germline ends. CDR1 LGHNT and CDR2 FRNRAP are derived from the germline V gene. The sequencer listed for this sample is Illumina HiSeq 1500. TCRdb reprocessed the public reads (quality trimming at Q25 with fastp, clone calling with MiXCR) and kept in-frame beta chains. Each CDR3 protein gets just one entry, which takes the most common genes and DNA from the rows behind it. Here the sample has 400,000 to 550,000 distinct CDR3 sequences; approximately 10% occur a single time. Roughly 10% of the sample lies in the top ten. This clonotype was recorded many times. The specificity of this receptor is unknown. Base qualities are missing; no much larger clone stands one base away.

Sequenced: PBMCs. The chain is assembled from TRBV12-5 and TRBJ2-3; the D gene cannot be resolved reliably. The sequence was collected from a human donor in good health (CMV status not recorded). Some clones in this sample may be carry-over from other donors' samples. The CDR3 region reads CASGPSGTDTQYF. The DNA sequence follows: TGTGCTAGTGGTCCCTCCGGCACAGATACGCAGTATTTT.